This TCR beta chain was obtained from a study of blood T cell repertoires in COVID-19. Original processing methods: Counts of nucleated cells, estimated from reference gene primer amplification, were obtained. Produced via immunoSEQ multiplex PCR; TCRdb's table is partial and in-frame only. V, J and clone size derive from that table, while D and trimming were established from the DNA sequence. The sample lists 110,000 to 150,000 clones; around 86% were seen once. This clone was picked up one time. CDR1 is LNHNV, CDR2 YYDKDF, per germline (reference sequence). The CDR3 has 13 amino acids. V dropped 0 bases and J dropped 10 bases, with 7 bases sitting between them.

This TCR was sampled from a human donor in a cohort sampled during active COVID-19. The chain has TRBV15 and TRBJ1-6, with D possibly TRBD1 on 5 matching bases. Material for sequencing was peripheral blood. CDR3 sequence (DNA): TGTGCCACCAGCAGAGACAGGGAATCACCCCTCCACTTT. This translates into CATSRDRESPLHF.